This TCR beta chain was identified in a study of T cells after somatic rescue of genetic block (dated by TCRdb to the early 2020s). In terms of the full investigation: What the study looked at was long-term robustness, specifically in a T-cell system that came about through somatic rescue of a genetic block in T-cell development.

Libraries were built with the immunoSEQ multiplex PCR assay. TCRdb stores this immuneACCESS table with in-frame sequences only. Part of the clones is absent; in the studies checked, under half of the shortfall reflects unresolved V genes, and no reason is known for the rest. Counted in this sample were tens of thousands of clones; 85% to 90% of them appeared once. The top ten clones comprise about 1.5% of the sample. The CDR3 contains 14 residues, cysteine and phenylalanine counted. CDR3 DNA is the only sequence kept; it has 42 bases, read in frame from the first base. V is clipped by 4 bases and J by 3 bases, and the sequence between their germline boundaries is 10 bases long. The CDR1 and CDR2 encoded by the germline V gene (reference sequence) are MNHEY and SMNVEV. Comments on this clone: Its antigen is still unknown. Base-call qualities are not available, and no considerably larger clone is one nucleotide away.

Sample: peripheral blood mononuclear cells (PBMCs). This sequence originates from a woman under 30. The rearranged chain carries TRBV27 and TRBJ1-5; too little of a D gene remains to name it. The CDR3 is CASSSGRNNQPQHF. DNA sequence: TGTGCCAGCAGTTCCGGCAGGAACAATCAGCCCCAGCATTTT.